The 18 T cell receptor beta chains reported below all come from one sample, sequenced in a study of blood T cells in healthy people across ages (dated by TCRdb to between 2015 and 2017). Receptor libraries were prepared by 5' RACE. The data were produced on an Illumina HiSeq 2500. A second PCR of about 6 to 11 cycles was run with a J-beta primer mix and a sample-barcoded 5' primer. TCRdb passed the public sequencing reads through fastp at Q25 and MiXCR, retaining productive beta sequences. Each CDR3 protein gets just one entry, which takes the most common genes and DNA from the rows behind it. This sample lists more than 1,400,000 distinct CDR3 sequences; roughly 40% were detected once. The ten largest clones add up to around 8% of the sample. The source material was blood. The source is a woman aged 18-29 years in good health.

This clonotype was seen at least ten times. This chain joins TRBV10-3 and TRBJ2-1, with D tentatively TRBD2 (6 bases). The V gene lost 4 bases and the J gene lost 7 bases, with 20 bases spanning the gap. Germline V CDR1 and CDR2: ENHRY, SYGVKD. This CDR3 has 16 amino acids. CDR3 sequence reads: CAISAPGGSGGNEQFF. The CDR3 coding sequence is TGTGCCATCAGTGCTCCCGGGGGTAGCGGAGGGAATGAGCAGTTCTTC.

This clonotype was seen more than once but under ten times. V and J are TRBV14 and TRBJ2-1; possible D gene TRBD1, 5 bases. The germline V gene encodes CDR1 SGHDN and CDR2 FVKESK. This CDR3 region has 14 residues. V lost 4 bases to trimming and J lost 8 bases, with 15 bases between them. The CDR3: CASSLGQQFDEQFF. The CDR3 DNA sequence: TGTGCCAGCAGCCTAGGACAACAGTTCGATGAGCAGTTCTTC.

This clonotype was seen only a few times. The CDR3 region has the DNA TGTGCCAGCAGAGAGGACGGGGACTACGAGCAGTACTTC. Its translation: CASREDGDYEQYF. The chain links TRBV6-2 or TRBV6-3 to TRBJ2-7, with D perhaps matching TRBD2 (5 bases). Germline CDR1 MNHEY, CDR2 SVGEGT. The CDR3 has 13 amino acids. Deletions cut 6 bases from V and 3 bases from J, with 12 bases between.

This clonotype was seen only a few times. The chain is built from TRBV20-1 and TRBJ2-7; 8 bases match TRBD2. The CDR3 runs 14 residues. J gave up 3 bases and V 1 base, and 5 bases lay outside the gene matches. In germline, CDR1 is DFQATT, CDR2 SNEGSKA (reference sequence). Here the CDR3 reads CSARARGAHYEQYF. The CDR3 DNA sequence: TGCAGTGCTAGAGCGCGGGGGGCCCACTACGAGCAGTACTTC.

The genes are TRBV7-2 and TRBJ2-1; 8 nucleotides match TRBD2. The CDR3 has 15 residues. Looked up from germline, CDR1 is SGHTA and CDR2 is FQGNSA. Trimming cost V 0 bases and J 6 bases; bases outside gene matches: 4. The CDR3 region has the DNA TGTGCCAGCAGCTTAGCTAGCGGGGTATTCAATGAGCAGTTCTTC. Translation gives CASSLASGVFNEQFF.

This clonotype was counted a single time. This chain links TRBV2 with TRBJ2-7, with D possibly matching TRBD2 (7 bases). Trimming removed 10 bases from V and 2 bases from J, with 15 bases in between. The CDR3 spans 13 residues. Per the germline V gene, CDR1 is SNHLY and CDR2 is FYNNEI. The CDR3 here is CATRGGDTYEQYF. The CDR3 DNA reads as TGTGCCACGAGGGGGGGGGATACCTACGAGCAGTACTTC.

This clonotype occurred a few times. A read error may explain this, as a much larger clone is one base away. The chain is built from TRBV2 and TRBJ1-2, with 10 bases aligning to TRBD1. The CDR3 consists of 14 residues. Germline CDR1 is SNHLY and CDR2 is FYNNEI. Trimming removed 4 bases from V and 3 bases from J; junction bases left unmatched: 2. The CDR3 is CASSVGQGYYGYTF. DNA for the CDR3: TGTGCCAGCAGTGTGGGACAGGGGTACTATGGCTACACCTTC. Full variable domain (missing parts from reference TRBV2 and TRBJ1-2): EPEVTQTPSHQVTQMGQEVILRCVPISNHLYFYWYRQILGQKVEFLVSFYNNEISEKSEIFDDQFSVERPDGSNFTLKIRSTKLEDSAMYFCASSVGQGYYGYTFGSGTRLTVV.

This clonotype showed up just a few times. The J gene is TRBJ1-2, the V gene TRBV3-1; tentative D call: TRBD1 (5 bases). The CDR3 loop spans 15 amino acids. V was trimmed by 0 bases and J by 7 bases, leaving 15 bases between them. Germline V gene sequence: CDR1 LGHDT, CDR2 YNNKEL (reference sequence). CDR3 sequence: CASSQDGATSGGYTF. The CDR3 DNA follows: TGTGCCAGCAGCCAAGATGGGGCCACTTCGGGTGGCTACACCTTC. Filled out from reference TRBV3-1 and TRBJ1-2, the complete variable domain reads DTAVSQTPKYLVTQMGNDKSIKCEQNLGHDTMYWYKQDSKKFLKIMFSYNNKELIINETVPNRFSPKSPDKAHLNLHINSLELGDSAVYFCASSQDGATSGGYTFGSGTRLTVV.

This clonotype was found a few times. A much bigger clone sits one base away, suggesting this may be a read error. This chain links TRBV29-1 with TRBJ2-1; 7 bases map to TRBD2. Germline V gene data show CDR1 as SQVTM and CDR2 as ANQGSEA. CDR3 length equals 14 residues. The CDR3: CSAEWASGTAEQFF. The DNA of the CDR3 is TGCAGCGCTGAATGGGCTAGCGGTACGGCTGAGCAGTTCTTC.

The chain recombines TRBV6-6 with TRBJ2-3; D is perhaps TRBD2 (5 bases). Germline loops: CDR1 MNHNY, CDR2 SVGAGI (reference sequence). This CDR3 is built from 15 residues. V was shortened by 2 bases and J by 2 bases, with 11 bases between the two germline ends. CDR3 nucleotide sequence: TGTGCCAGCAGTTACCTTTGGACTTCCACAGATACGCAGTATTTT. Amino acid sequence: CASSYLWTSTDTQYF.

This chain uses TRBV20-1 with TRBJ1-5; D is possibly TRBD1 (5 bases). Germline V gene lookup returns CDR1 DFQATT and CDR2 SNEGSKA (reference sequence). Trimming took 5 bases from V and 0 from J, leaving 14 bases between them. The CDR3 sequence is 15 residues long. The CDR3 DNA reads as TGCAGTGCTTCTCGGGGCGTCGATAGCAATCAGCCCCAGCATTTT. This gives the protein CSASRGVDSNQPQHF.

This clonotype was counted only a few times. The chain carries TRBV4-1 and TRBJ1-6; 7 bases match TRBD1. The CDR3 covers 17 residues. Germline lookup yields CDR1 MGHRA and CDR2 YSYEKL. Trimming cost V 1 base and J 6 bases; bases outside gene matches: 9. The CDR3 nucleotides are TGCGCCAGCAGCCAAGTTCCGTTGTCAGGGGGTAATTCACCCCTCCACTTT. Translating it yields CASSQVPLSGGNSPLHF.

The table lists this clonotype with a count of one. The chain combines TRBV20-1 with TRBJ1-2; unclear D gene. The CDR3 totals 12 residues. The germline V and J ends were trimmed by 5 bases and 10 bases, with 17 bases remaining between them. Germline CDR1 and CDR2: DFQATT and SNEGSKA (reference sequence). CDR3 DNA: TGCAGTGCTTATGAGGGAATAAGTGACTACACCTTC. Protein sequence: CSAYEGISDYTF.

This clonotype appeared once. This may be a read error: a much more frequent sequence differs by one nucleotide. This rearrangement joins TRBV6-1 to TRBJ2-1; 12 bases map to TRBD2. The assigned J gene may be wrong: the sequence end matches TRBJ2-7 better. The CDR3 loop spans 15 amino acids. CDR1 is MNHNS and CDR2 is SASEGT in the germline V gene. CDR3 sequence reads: CASILAGGTYNEQYF. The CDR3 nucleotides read TGTGCCAGCATTCTAGCGGGGGGGACCTACAATGAGCAGTACTTC.

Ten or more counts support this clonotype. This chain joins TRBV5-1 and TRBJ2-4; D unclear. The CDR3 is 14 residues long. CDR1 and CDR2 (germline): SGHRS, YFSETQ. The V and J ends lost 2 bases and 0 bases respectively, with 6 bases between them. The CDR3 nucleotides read TGCGCCAGCAGCTTAGAGCTAGCCAAAAACATTCAGTACTTC. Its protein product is CASSLELAKNIQYF.

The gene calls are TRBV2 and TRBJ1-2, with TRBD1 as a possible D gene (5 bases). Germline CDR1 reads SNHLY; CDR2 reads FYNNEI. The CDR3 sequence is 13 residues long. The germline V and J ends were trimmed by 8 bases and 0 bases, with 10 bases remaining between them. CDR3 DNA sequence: TGTGCCAGCTTGGACACAGCTAACTATGGCTACACCTTC. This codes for CASLDTANYGYTF.

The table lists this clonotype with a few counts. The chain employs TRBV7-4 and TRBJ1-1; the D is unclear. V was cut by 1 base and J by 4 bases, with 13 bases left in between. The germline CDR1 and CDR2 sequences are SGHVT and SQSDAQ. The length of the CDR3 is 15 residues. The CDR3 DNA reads TGTGCCAGCAGCTTAGAAACCGCTGCGGGCACTGAAGCTTTCTTT. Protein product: CASSLETAAGTEAFF.

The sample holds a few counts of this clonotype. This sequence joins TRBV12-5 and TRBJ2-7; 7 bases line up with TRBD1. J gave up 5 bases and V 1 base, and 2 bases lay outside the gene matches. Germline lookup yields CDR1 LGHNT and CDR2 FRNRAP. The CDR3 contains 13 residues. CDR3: CASGLDTGDEQYF. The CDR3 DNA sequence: TGTGCTAGTGGTTTGGACACAGGGGACGAGCAGTACTTC.